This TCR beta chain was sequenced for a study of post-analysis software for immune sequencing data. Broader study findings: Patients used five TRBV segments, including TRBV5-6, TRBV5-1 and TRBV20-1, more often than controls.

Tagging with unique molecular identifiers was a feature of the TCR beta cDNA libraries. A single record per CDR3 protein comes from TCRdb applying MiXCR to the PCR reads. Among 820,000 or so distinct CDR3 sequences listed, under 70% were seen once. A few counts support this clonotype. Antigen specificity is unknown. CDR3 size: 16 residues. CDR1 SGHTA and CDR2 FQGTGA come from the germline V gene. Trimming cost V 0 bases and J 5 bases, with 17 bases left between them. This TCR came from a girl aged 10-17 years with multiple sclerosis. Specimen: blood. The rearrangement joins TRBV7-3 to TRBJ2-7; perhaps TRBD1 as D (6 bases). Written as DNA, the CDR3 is TGTGCCAGCAGCTTAACACGGACAGAGCTTCCGGACGAGCAGTACTTC. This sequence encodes CASSLTRTELPDEQYF.